The present TCR beta chain was sequenced within a study of beta chain features in type 1 diabetes (dated by TCRdb to about 2018). Study-wide context: Mean age, gender distribution, total cell number and subset yield did not differ between patients and healthy donors. A total of under 140,000,000 sorted cells were examined across all samples, and the number of cells per subset was strongly correlated with RNA yield. The study compared TCRB repertoires of sorted circulating CD4+ T cell subsets between recently diagnosed type 1 diabetes patients and matched healthy donors. Regulatory and stem cell-like memory subsets were isolated from only 8 patients and about 8 healthy donors, whereas naive and central memory subsets came from all 30 or so donors.

From each donor, a single peripheral blood sample of 100 to 150 mL on average was drawn into heparinised tubes. Using a panel that included CD45RO, CCR7, CD25, CD127, CD95 and CD27, naive, central memory, regulatory and stem cell-like memory CD4+ T cells were sorted on a BD FACSAria II. A purity above 95% was achieved for all sorted populations. Right away, PBMCs were isolated by Lymphoprep density gradient centrifugation and were stained directly, with no culture step. So that batch effects would be minimized, each experiment stained and sorted samples in pairs, pairing one healthy donor with one patient. The full study reports these points: Naive, central memory and regulatory TCRB repertoires appeared to be more alike among patients than among healthy donors. In all four CD4+ subsets, TCRB CDR3 length was moderately but significantly shorter in type 1 diabetes patients. PCR may preferentially amplify shorter templates, but because patient and control samples were amplified and corrected together, any resulting skew would affect both groups equally. Only small numbers of individuals were included in the HLA sub-analyses, which left unresolved whether HLA type had any influence on TCRB rearrangement. At VDJ recombination sites, type 1 diabetes patients had fewer insertions and more deleted nucleotides, which implies abnormalities in thymic rearrangement. Because cDNA was sequenced instead of genomic DNA, activated cells with high expression could be over-represented, although the groups did not differ in activation or CD3 levels.

The entire amount of isolated RNA was reverse transcribed using the High Capacity cDNA Reverse Transcription Kit, so the sequenced TCRB transcripts were expressed ones. Stem cell-like memory T cell samples underwent survey-depth immunoSEQ sequencing, averaging about 1 million total reads per sample. Sorted cells were lysed in RLT buffer and RNA was extracted with DNase-treated RNeasy Micro or Mini kits, depending on cell number. Each cell subset was processed on its own to prevent cross-contamination, while patient and healthy donor samples were processed together. The immunoSEQ multiplex PCR was used to amplify TCRB sequences from cDNA, generating 87-bp fragments that spanned the CDR3 region. Amplicons were sequenced on the Illumina HiSeq platform. The published analysis was carried out like this. PCR bias was corrected computationally using synthetic template baselines, and reads within Hamming distance 2 were collapsed, with unmergeable singletons discarded. Reads were aligned against IMGT to assign V, D and J genes, CDR3 length and insertions or deletions at six rearrangement sites. Within each subset, clonotype counts were normalized to the number of sorted cells before true diversity and Gini coefficients were calculated with the tcR R package. The overlap coefficient, calculated on TCRB nucleotide sequences, was used to quantify repertoire sharing. TCRdb obtained this table from immuneACCESS and retained in-frame rearrangements with V and J assigned. These tables miss some clones; where compared with another copy, unresolved V genes account for less than half of the shortfall, and the remainder is unexplained. V, J and clone size are taken as reported in that table, and D and trimming were inferred from the DNA itself. In all, the sample holds more than 85,000 clones, and roughly 43% of those were seen once. The top ten clonotypes cover about 0.063% of the sample.

In regard to this clone: Its antigen is not yet known. Per-nucleotide qualities are absent, and no much larger clonotype sits a single base away.

The receptor was derived from a young woman in good health. Material for sequencing was stem cell memory CD4+ T cells from blood. The cell subset or site label here, explained by the study, means: stem cell-like memory CD4+ T cells.

The CDR3 is CASSLGATSGYNEQFF. The DNA reads TGTGCCAGCAGCTTAGGCGCGACTAGCGGGTACAATGAGCAGTTCTTC. The V and J genes are TRBV7-9 and TRBJ2-1, and 10 bases in between align with TRBD2. The CDR3 sequence holds 16 residues, the cysteine and phenylalanine included. Only CDR3 DNA remains: 48 bases, in frame from the first base. The junction shows trimming of 1 base on V and 4 bases on J, and the gene matches do not reach 4 bases of it. CDR1 and CDR2 are read off the germline V gene (reference sequence) as SEHNR and FQNEAQ.